This T cell receptor (beta chain) stems from a study of cytomegalovirus exposure and HLA in healthy donors. Study-wide background: Prior work identified around 120 million unique TCR beta sequences in 150 million to 200 million T cells.

Both 60 Vbeta primers and 13 Jbeta primers went into the PCR. Sequencing used immunoSEQ multiplex PCR; TCRdb keeps in-frame clones, though not all of them. The data contain about 200,000 clones, 65% to 85% of them singletons. From germline, CDR1 is MDHEN and CDR2 SYDVKM. This CDR3 is built from 11 residues. General study results and limits: When analyzed later, the rates of TCR association showed variation by HLA locus, with DRB1 the most and HLA-C the fewest. In vitro checks showed that three CMV-associated chains really do target CMV antigens.

This clone is a singleton in its sample. Its antigen is undetermined. An end of the junction differs from the germline gene, which may be a read error. The source is a woman aged 25 to 39 in good health and CMV-seronegative. The rearrangement links TRBV28 to TRBJ1-2; no clear D gene. The specimen was PBMCs. This chain's CDR3 is CAAGGNYGYPF. The DNA of the CDR3 is TGTGCCGCAGGAGGTAACTATGGCTACCCCTTC.